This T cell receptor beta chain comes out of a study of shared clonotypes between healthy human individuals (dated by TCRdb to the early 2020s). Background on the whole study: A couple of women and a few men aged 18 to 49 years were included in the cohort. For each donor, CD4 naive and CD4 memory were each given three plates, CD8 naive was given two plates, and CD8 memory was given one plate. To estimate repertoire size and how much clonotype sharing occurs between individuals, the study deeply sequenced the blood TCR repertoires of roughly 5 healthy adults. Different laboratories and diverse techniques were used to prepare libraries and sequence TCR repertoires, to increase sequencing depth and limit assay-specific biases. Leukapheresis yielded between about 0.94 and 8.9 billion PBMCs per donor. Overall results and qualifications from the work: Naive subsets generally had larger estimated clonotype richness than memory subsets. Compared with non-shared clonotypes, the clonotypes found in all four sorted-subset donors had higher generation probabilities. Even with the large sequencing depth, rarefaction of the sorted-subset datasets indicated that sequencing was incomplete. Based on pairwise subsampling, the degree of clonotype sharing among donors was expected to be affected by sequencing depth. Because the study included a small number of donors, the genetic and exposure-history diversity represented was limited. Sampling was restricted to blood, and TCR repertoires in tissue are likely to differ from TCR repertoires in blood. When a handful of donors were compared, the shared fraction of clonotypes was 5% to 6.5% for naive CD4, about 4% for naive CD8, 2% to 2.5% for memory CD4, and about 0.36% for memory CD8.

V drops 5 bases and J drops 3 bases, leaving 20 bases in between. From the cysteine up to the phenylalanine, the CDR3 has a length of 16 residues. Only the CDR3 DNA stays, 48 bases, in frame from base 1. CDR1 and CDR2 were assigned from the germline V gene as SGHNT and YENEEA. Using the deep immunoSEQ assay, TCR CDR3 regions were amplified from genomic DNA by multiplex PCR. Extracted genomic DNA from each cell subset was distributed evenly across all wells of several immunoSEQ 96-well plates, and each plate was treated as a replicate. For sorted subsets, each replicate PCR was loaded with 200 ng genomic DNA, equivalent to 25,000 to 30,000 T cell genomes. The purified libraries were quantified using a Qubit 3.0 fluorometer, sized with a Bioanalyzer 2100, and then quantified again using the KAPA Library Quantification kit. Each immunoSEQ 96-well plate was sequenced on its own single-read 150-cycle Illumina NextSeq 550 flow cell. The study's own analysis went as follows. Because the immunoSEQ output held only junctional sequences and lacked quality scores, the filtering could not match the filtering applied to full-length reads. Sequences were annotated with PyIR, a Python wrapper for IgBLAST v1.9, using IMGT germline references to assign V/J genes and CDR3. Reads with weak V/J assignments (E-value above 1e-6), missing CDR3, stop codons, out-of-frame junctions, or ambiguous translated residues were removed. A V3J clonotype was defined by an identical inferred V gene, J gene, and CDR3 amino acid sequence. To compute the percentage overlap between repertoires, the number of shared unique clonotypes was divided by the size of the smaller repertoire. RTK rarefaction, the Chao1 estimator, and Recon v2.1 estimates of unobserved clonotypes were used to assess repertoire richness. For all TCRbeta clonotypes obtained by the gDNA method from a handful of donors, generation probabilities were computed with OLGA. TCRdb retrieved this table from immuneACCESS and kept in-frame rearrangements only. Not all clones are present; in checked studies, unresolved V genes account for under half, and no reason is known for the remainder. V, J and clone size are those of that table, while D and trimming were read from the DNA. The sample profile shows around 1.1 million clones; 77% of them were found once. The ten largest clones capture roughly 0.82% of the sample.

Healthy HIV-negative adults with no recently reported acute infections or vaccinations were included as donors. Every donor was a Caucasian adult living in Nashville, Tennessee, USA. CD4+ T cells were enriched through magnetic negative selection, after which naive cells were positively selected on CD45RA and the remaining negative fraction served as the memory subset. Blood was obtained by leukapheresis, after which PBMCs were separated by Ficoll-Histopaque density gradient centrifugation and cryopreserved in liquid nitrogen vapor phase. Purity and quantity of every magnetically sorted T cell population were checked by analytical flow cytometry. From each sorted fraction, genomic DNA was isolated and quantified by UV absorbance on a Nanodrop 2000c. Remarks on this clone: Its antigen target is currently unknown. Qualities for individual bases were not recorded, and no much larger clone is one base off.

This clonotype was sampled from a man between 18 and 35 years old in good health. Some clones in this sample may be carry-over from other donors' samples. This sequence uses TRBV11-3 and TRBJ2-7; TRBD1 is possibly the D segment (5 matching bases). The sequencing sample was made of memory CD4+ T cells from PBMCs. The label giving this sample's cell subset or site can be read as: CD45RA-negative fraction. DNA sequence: TGTGCCAGCAGCCCACCAGGGCCAGGGTTTGGCTACGAGCAGTACTTC. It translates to CASSPPGPGFGYEQYF.